This T cell receptor beta chain was recorded in a study of blood T cell repertoires in COVID-19 (dated by TCRdb to the early 2020s). Regarding the study in general: Samples covering the acute and convalescent phases of COVID-19 were provided by collaborators in the United States, Italy and Spain. Where available, HLA class I and class II types were obtained from metadata supplied by the sample provider rather than from assay-based typing. The samples were drawn from two sources: the first 160 participants of the ongoing ImmuneRACE study, and 1,000 to 1,500 subjects contributed by 6 global collaborators. Nearly every sample came with metadata listing a de-identified subject ID, COVID-19 status, age in years and sex. Subjects who had been exposed to COVID-19, were actively infected with it, or had recovered from it provided the deeply sampled blood TCRbeta repertoires that made up the dataset. The prospective study material was composed of cDNA or gDNA derived from T cells, B-cell-depleted T cells, or PBMCs. The repertoires were made available in a free public database intended to serve as a resource for research on the immune response to SARS-CoV-2. Overall study results and their limits: Clinical and demographic metadata were provided uncurated, with the amount varying by source and participant.

Trimming accounts for 4 bases at V and 7 bases at J, while the number of junction bases matched to no gene is 10. Per the germline V gene (reference sequence), SGHKS is the CDR1 and YYEKEE is the CDR2. The CDR3 has 14 amino acids, counting the end cysteine and phenylalanine. Left in the record is the CDR3 DNA by itself, 42 bases read in frame from the first base. Enrolling through a virtual design, the prospective study's participants ranged in age from roughly 18 to 100 years and lived across about two dozen United States geographic areas. In the prospective study, participants were assigned to cohorts based on the clinical history participants reported in a screening survey and a study questionnaire. Recovered participants in ImmuneRACE Cohort 3 were defined by two consecutive negative NP/OP PCR tests, clearance by a healthcare professional, or resolution of symptoms. In the prospective study, mobile phlebotomists collected whole blood, serum and a nasopharyngeal or oropharyngeal swab from each participant. Additional blood draws and questionnaires over an approximately two-month period could optionally be provided by prospective study participants. Blood samples from the prospective study were shipped frozen or at room temperature prior to DNA extraction.

TCRbeta CDR3 regions were amplified from genomic DNA by means of the immunoSEQ Assay, a bias-controlled multiplex PCR. Regarding the original processing steps: The number of nucleated cells in each sample was estimated from the amplification of reference gene primers within the assay. To quantify the absolute abundance of each unique TCRbeta CDR3 rearrangement, sequence reads were collapsed and filtered. For each sample, productive Simpson clonality was calculated as the square root of Simpson's diversity index across productive rearrangements. The immuneACCESS repertoire file appears here via TCRdb, limited to in-frame rearrangements. These files lack a portion of the clones; in checked studies, under half of the deficit traces to unresolved V genes, and the cause of the others is not known. V and J calls and clone size come straight from that table; D and trimming were deduced from the DNA. For this sample the table gives hundreds of thousands of clones, of which more than 75% were detected only once. The ten largest account for about 3% of the sample.

Remarks on this clone: Its cognate antigen has yet to be identified. Base-call qualities are not available, and no considerably larger clone is one nucleotide away.

The TCR comes from a woman aged 30 to 39 who had recovered from COVID-19. The sequenced material came from PBMCs or T cells enriched from blood (not recorded which). The rearrangement combines TRBV5-5 with TRBJ1-1; the junction holds 7 bases that match TRBD1. The DNA sequence reads TGTGCCAGCAGCCCTCCCGGGACAGCTCATGAAGCTTTCTTT. It is translated as CASSPPGTAHEAFF.